This T cell receptor (beta chain) came from a study of early T cells in non-severe SARS-CoV-2 infection. In the library, individual cDNA molecules carried attached unique molecular identifiers. Each CDR3 protein is one row after TCRdb ran MiXCR on the 5' RACE reads. The data hold 55,000 to 75,000 distinct CDR3 sequences, with more than 7.5% observed a single time. Trimming took off 4 bases at V and 6 bases at J, with 16 bases between the two ends. From germline, CDR1 is MGHDK and CDR2 SYGVNS. This CDR3 region has 15 residues. This clonotype was counted a few times. This chain connects TRBV25-1 to TRBJ2-1; weak D call: TRBD1 (5 bases). The source material was whole blood. The receptor's source is an adult who was a healthcare worker with PCR-confirmed SARS-CoV-2 infection or an uninfected control (not recorded which). This CDR3 is CASSAHRYPGNEQFF. As DNA, the CDR3 is TGTGCCAGCAGTGCCCACAGGTACCCCGGCAATGAGCAGTTCTTC. Filled out from reference TRBV25-1 and TRBJ2-1, the complete variable domain reads EADIYQTPRYLVIGTGKKITLECSQTMGHDKMYWYQQDPGMELHLIHYSYGVNSTEKGDLSSESTVSRIRTEHFPLTLESARPSHTSQYLCASSAHRYPGNEQFFGPGTRLTVL.